Below, one TCR beta chain is given with its context. This specimen belongs to a study of blood T cell repertoires in COVID-19. On the study more broadly: In each case, the material was cDNA or gDNA derived from T cells, B-cell-depleted T cells, or PBMCs.

Study members were between about 18 and 100 years old and lived in 24 US regions. In assigning cohorts, the study relied on participant-reported clinical history. Trimming removed 5 bases from V and 8 bases from J, with 12 bases in between. This CDR3 is built from 12 residues. From germline, CDR1 is SGHAT and CDR2 FQNNGV. Assay: immunoSEQ multiplex PCR; the TCRdb copy retains only in-frame clones and omits some. Found here are around 130,000 clones, 65% to 85% of them singletons; the top ten hold roughly 4%. The source of this sequence is a woman aged 25 to 39 who had recovered from COVID-19. The sample was PBMCs or T cells enriched from blood (not recorded which). The chain links TRBV11-2 to TRBJ1-2; no clear D gene. The CDR3 nucleotides read TGTGCCAGCAGCATAGCTATCGGGGGCTACACCTTC. Translated, it gives CASSIAIGGYTF.